The next 14 T cell receptor beta chains were all read from a single sample in a study of spatial heterogeneity in lung cancer. Regarding the study as a whole: Tumors with more nonsynonymous mutations had more expanded intratumoral alpha and beta TCRs.

These receptors have no known antigen. MiXCR, applied by TCRdb to the 5' RACE reads, yields one record per CDR3 protein. The sample holds 2,000 to 3,000 distinct CDR3 sequences, roughly an eighth seen once. As to time point: sample taken at primary tumor resection. The sample was lung tumor tissue, taken at surgery. These receptors came from a male donor with early-stage non-small cell lung cancer.

This clonotype is medium-sized within its sample. The V and J genes are TRBV9 and TRBJ2-2; either TRBD1 or TRBD2 may fit D (6 bases each). There are 15 residues in the CDR3. V lost 1 base, J lost 3 bases, and 10 bases lay in between. CDR1 is SGDLS and CDR2 is YYNGEE in the germline V gene. As DNA, the CDR3 is TGTGCCAGCAGCGTATGGGGGGCTGACACCGGGGAGCTGTTTTTT. This sequence encodes CASSVWGADTGELFF.

This clonotype ranks as medium-sized. V is TRBV7-6 and J is TRBJ2-1; TRBD2 agrees at 8 bases. The junction had 10 bases not matched to a gene; V was cut back by 1 base and J by 5 bases. This CDR3 is 17 amino acids long. Germline CDR1 reads SGHVS; CDR2 reads FNYEAQ. As DNA, the CDR3 is TGTGCCAGCAGCTTAGACCCAAGCGGGGGTATCGACAATGAGCAGTTCTTC. It is translated as CASSLDPSGGIDNEQFF.

The chain is built from TRBV4-3 and TRBJ2-5, with 8 bases aligning to TRBD1. The V gene's germline CDR1 is LGHNA and CDR2 YSLEER. The CDR3 runs to 15 residues. Trimming removed 1 base from V and 2 bases from J; junction bases left unmatched: 3. The CDR3 DNA reads as TGCGCCAGCAGCCAAGGGACAGGGAAGCAAGAGACCCAGTACTTC. Protein sequence: CASSQGTGKQETQYF.

This clonotype is termed large. The chain is built from TRBV19 and TRBJ1-5, with D possibly matching TRBD1 (6 bases). Trimming pared 3 bases from V and 4 bases from J, leaving 16 bases between. The CDR3 length is 16 residues. Germline V gene lookup returns CDR1 LNHDA and CDR2 SQIVND (reference sequence). The CDR3 loop reads CASSIRAGASNQPQHF. Written as DNA, the CDR3 is TGTGCCAGTAGTATCAGGGCAGGGGCCTCTAATCAGCCCCAGCATTTT.

The chain has TRBV6-5 and TRBJ1-5; D is possibly TRBD1 (6 bases). Germline CDR1 MNHEY, CDR2 SVGAGI. The CDR3 is made up of 15 amino acids. With 6 bases removed from V and 3 bases from J, the gap between germline ends came to 15 bases. The chain's CDR3 is CASSPTYRANQPQHF. In DNA form, the CDR3 reads TGTGCCAGCAGCCCCACCTACAGGGCCAATCAGCCCCAGCATTTT.

By its share, this clonotype is medium-sized. The V call is TRBV7-9, the J call TRBJ1-1, with 7 bases aligning to TRBD1. The CDR3 extends over 14 amino acids. Germline V gene data show CDR1 as SEHNR and CDR2 as FQNEAQ (reference sequence). The trim removed 1 base at V and 12 bases at J, leaving 11 bases unmatched. The CDR3 spells CASSLGRGTAISFF. DNA of the CDR3: TGTGCCAGCAGCTTAGGGCGCGGGACAGCGATTTCTTTCTTT.

Judged by abundance, this clonotype is medium-sized. The rearrangement uses TRBV6-6 and TRBJ2-7, with D hard to call. CDR3 length: 14 amino acids. V lost 6 bases to trimming and J lost 0 bases, with 12 bases between them. CDR1 and CDR2 from the germline V gene are MNHNY and SVGAGI (reference sequence). The CDR3 loop is CASRLDASSYEQYF. CDR3 DNA: TGTGCCAGCAGGTTGGACGCAAGCTCCTACGAGCAGTACTTC.

In this sample, this clonotype is large. The V and J genes are TRBV3-1 and TRBJ1-5, with D unclear. The CDR3 has 15 residues. Germline CDR1 reads LGHDT; CDR2 reads YNNKEL (reference sequence). With 0 bases removed from V and 3 bases from J, the gap between germline ends came to 9 bases. Here the CDR3 reads CASSQDPRDNQPQHF. Here the CDR3 DNA reads TGTGCCAGCAGCCAAGATCCCCGCGACAATCAGCCCCAGCATTTT.

This clonotype is medium-sized (0.01 to 0.1%). The chain combines TRBV27 with TRBJ2-7; D is perhaps TRBD2 (6 bases). Germline loops: CDR1 MNHEY, CDR2 SMNVEV (reference sequence). The V end was cut by 2 bases, the J end by 7 bases, with 12 bases between. This CDR3 comprises 13 residues. The CDR3 reads CASSLGAGREQYF. Written as DNA, the CDR3 is TGTGCCAGCAGTTTAGGGGCAGGGAGGGAGCAGTACTTC.

A note on this clonotype: Being one base from a much bigger clone, this may be a read error. The chain links TRBV20-1 to TRBJ2-3; D possibly corresponds to TRBD1 (5 bases). Per germline, CDR1 DFQATT and CDR2 SNEGSKA (reference sequence). The CDR3 consists of 13 residues. V was pared by 3 bases and J by 5 bases, with 12 bases between. The DNA of the CDR3 is TGCAGTGCTAGTGTGCGGCAGGGAGATACGCAGTATTTT. Translating it yields CSASVRQGDTQYF.

This clonotype occurred once. V gene TRBV5-1 combines with J gene TRBJ1-1, with no clear D. Trimming took off 4 bases at V and 1 base at J, with 14 bases between the two ends. Germline assignment: CDR1 SGHRS and CDR2 YFSETQ. The CDR3 consists of 15 residues. The CDR3 coding sequence is TGCGCCAGCAGCCCCTCGACACGACCGAACACTGAAGCTTTCTTT. Its protein product is CASSPSTRPNTEAFF.

This chain uses TRBV7-6 with TRBJ2-4; D perhaps matches TRBD2 (5 bases). The ends were cut back, 5 bases at V and 2 bases at J, with 16 bases in the middle. Germline V gives CDR1 SGHVS, CDR2 FNYEAQ. CDR3 size: 16 residues. The CDR3 DNA sequence: TGTGCCAGCAGCCCTGAGGGAGTTAGGACCAAAAACATTCAGTACTTC. As protein: CASSPEGVRTKNIQYF.

This clonotype is medium-sized (0.01 to 0.1%) in the sample. The CDR3 coding sequence is TGTGCCAGCTCACCACCGCTGGGCGGCCCGCAGTATTTT. It is translated as CASSPPLGGPQYF. The rearrangement links TRBV18 to TRBJ2-3; unclear D gene. This CDR3 contains 13 residues. Trimming left V 0 bases short and J 10 bases short, with 11 bases between. CDR1 and CDR2 from the germline V gene are KGHSH and LQKENI.

This clonotype has only a few counts. The V and J genes are TRBV12-3 or TRBV12-4 and TRBJ2-1; D possibly corresponds to TRBD2 (5 bases). The V gene lost 6 bases and the J gene lost 10 bases, with 13 bases spanning the gap. The length of the CDR3 is 12 residues. The DNA of the CDR3 is TGTGCCAGCAGGCCGGGGATGGGGGAGCAGTTCTTC. Amino acid sequence: CASRPGMGEQFF.